This entry describes one TCR beta chain. V was cut by 2 bases and J by 3 bases, with 14 bases left in between. The CDR3 consists of 15 residues. Germline V CDR1 and CDR2: PRHDT, FYEKMQ (reference sequence). TCRdb reprocessed the RT-PCR reads with MiXCR, giving one entry per CDR3 protein. The repertoire holds 650,000 to 800,000 distinct CDR3 sequences, with approximately 14% as singletons. This TCR came from a female donor in good health, serving as a healthy control. Material: memory CD4+ T cells from blood. The chain couples TRBV13 to TRBJ2-7; a possible D gene is TRBD1 (5 bases). The CDR3 is CASSLNRWTNYEQYF. CDR3 DNA: TGTGCCAGCAGCTTAAACAGATGGACAAACTACGAGCAGTACTTC.